The present entry profiles one T cell receptor (beta chain) with its context. In this sample, this clonotype turned up a few times. The clone's antigen remains unknown. No base quality information exists; no much larger clone differs at one position. Instrument used: Illumina HiSeq 2500. Quantitative 5'-RACE with molecular barcodes was used to prepare TCR beta libraries. Regarding the original processing steps: A new computational method based on a probabilistic model of VDJ rearrangement was used to identify disease-linked TCR variants. Using fastp at Q25 and MiXCR, TCRdb reprocessed the public reads and kept productive beta chains. Identical CDR3 protein sequences are pooled into one entry, listed with their most common genes and DNA. These V and J calls rely on TCRdb rather than the paper's analysis. This sample lists 750,000 to 850,000 distinct CDR3 sequences; about an eighth were detected once. The ten largest account for 0.51% of the sample.

For this chain, trimming is 6 bases at the V end and 3 bases at the J end, and the number of junction bases without a gene match is 5. CDR1 and CDR2 were assigned from the germline V gene as MNHEY and SVGEGT. Including the terminal cysteine and phenylalanine, the CDR3 comprises 15 residues. This entry keeps only the CDR3 DNA: 45 bases, framed from base 1. This sample was taken from a study of CD8 T cells in ankylosing spondylitis (dated by TCRdb to 2016 to 2017). General notes on the study: To find TCR variants linked to disease, the study profiled T cell receptor beta repertoires in ankylosing spondylitis patients and healthy donors. The full study cohort was made up of about 25 ankylosing spondylitis patients and 108 healthy donors. Peripheral blood was sampled, and synovial fluid was additionally collected from ankylosing spondylitis patients. Broader findings and caveats from the paper: Blood from ankylosing spondylitis patients appeared to be characterized by a TCR beta motif made up of several highly homologous amino acid variants. A CD8+ phenotype was shown by the disease-linked clones, which were found at relatively low frequencies in peripheral blood. Significant enrichment of the disease-linked clones was reported in matched synovial fluid samples from ankylosing spondylitis patients. Some motif variants had previously been reported in the synovial fluid and blood of reactive arthritis patients, which suggests shared mechanisms of disease initiation.

Material for sequencing was blood, either unsorted or a sorted T cell fraction (not recorded which). This TCR came from a male donor with ankylosing spondylitis. In this chain, TRBV6-2 or TRBV6-3 is recombined with TRBJ2-2, and 9 junction bases match TRBD1. CDR3 loop: CASSRDRADTGELFF. The bases read TGTGCCAGCAGCCGGGACAGGGCGGACACCGGGGAGCTGTTTTTT.